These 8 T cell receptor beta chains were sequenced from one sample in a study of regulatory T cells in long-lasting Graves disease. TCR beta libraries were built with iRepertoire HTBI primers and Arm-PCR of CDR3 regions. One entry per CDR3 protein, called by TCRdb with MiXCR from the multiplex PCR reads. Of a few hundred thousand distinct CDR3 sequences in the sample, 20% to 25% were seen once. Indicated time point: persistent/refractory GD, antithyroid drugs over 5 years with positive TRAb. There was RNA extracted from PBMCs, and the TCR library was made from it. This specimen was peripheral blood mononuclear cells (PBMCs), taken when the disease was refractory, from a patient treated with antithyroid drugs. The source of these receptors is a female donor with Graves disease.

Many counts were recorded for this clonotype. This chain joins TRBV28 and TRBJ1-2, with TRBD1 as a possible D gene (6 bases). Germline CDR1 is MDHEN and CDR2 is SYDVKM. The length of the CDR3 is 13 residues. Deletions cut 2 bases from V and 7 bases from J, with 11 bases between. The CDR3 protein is CASSLTGTGGYTF. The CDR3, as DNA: TGTGCCAGCAGTTTAACAGGGACCGGTGGCTACACCTTC.

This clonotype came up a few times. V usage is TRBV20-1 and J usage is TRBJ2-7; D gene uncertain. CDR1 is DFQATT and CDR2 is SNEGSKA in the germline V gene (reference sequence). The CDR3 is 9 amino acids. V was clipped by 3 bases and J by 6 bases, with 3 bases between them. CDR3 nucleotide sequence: TGCAGTGCTAGTACCGAGCAGTACTTC. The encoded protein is CSASTEQYF.

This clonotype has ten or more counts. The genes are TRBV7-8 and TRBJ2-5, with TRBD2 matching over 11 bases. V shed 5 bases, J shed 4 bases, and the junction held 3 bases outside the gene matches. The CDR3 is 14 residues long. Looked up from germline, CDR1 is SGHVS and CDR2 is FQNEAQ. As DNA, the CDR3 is TGTGCCAGCAGCCATAGCGGGAGGGGAGAGACCCAGTACTTC. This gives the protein CASSHSGRGETQYF.

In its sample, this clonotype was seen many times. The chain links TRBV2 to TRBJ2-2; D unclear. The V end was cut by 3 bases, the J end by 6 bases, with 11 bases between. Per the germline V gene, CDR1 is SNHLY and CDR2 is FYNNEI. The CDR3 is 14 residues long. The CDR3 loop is CASSEDPRAGELFF. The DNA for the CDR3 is TGTGCCAGCAGTGAGGACCCTAGGGCCGGGGAGCTGTTTTTT.

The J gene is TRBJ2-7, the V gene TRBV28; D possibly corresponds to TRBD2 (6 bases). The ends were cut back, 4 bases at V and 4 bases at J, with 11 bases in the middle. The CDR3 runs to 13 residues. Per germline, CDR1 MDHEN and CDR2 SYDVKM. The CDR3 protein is CASSSGELYEQYF. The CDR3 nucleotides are TGTGCCAGCAGTTCGGGGGAGCTATACGAGCAGTACTTC.

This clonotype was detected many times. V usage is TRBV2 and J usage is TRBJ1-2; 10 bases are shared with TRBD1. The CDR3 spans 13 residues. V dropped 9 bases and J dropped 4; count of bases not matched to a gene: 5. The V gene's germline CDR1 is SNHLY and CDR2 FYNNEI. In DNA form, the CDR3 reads TGTGCCAGACGGACAGGGGGGAGCTATGGCTACACCTTC. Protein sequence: CARRTGGSYGYTF.

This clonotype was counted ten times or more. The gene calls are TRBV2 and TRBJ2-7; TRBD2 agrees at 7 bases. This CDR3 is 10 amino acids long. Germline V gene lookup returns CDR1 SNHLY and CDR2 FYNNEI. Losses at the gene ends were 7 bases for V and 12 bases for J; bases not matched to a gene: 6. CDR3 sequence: CASTRDYLYF. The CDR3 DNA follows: TGTGCCAGCACCCGGGACTACCTGTACTTC.

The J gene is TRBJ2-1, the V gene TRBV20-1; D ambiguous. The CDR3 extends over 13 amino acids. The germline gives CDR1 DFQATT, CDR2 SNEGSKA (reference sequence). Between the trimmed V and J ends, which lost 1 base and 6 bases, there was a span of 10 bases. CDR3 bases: TGCAGTGCTAGAGCGGACCGGTGCAATGAGCAGTTCTTC. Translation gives CSARADRCNEQFF.